Included here is one T cell receptor (beta chain) sequence, with context. This clonotype has a handful of counts. Which antigen it targets is not known. Qualities for individual bases were not recorded, and no much larger clone is one base off. This entry is derived from a study of regulatory T cells in long-lasting Graves disease (dated by TCRdb to the early 2020s). Looking at the study overall: In the newly diagnosed Graves' disease group, patients had been taking antithyroid drugs for less than 3 months. Peripheral blood TCR sequencing and RNA sequencing compared persistent Graves' disease patients with newly diagnosed Graves' disease patients. The study took place in China and was registered as a clinical trial. A total of roughly 33 samples underwent TCR sequencing: about 13 from persistent and about 20 from newly diagnosed Graves' disease patients. Broad study findings and their caveats: Persistent Graves' disease patients showed lower TCR Shannon entropy and fewer highly expanded clones than newly diagnosed patients, suggesting clonal expansion. Only peripheral blood was studied, because thyroid tissue, the primary lesion, was inaccessible. TRBV28, TRBJ1-2 and TRBJ2-5 were preferentially used in persistent disease, while TRBV20-1 and TRBJ2-1 were favored in newly diagnosed disease. Only the TCR beta chain was sequenced and analyzed. The authors acknowledged the small sample size as a limitation that may reduce accuracy. Persistent patients shared more public clonotypes among themselves (roughly 2,700) than newly diagnosed patients did (nearly 1,000).

What this sample's time point label stands for: newly diagnosed GD, antithyroid drugs for less than 3 months. For both TCR sequencing and RNA sequencing, RNA was extracted from PBMCs in TRIzol. The diagnosis of Graves' disease was made according to American Thyroid Association guidelines. Patients were recruited from an endocrinology department in Xi'an, China. Each patient gave 7 to 9.5 milliliters of peripheral blood, collected in an EDTA anticoagulant tube. Ficoll Paque Plus density gradient separation was used to isolate PBMCs, and no additional T cell sorting was done. An Agilent 2100 Bioanalyzer and agarose gel were used to check RNA quality, while a NanoDrop 2000 measured RNA concentration. The library relied on multiplex PCR. Sequencing used an Illumina HiSeq 4000. To build TCR beta libraries, CDR3 regions were amplified by Arm-PCR using iRepertoire HTBI primers. Before sequencing, the PCR products underwent gel purification. From the authors' description of their analysis: Gene usage analysis of CDR3 amino acid clonotypes relied on the roughly 60 TRBV and fewer than 15 TRBJ segments identified across samples. Filtered high-quality paired reads were merged into contigs using COPE and FqMerger. Contigs were aligned with BLAST to IMGT TRBV, TRBD and TRBJ reference genes, and CDR3 was defined per IMGT. Any clonotype with a frequency above 0.1% was counted as a highly expanded clone. Repertoire diversity was measured by Shannon entropy, and V-J evenness by the Gini coefficient. A clonotype found in more than one individual was treated as public. The public reads were reanalyzed by TCRdb: fastp trimming at Q25, MiXCR alignment, in-frame beta chains only. For every CDR3 protein sequence, its rows merge into one entry that carries the most common genes and DNA. The V and J calls and clone size come from TCRdb's table, not from the authors' own analysis. The sample table holds some 450,000 distinct CDR3 sequences, of which roughly 15% were seen once. Roughly 10% of the sample is held by the ten biggest clonotypes.

The CDR3 runs 16 residues from the cysteine to the phenylalanine. Kept here is only the CDR3 DNA, which spans 48 bases and is read in frame from base 1. CDR1 and CDR2 are read off the germline V gene as SNHLY and FYNNEI. V is reduced by 6 bases and J by 0 bases, leaving a spacing of 15 bases between them. The sample also formed part of further work on T cells in Graves' hyperthyroidism and ophthalmopathy. The second source states: Stable Graves' hyperthyroidism was defined as no progression to ophthalmopathy during 18 months of follow-up. The hyperthyroidism patients were between 18 and 65 years old and newly diagnosed, with a disease duration of less than 2 months. Patients with uncontrolled infections, other autoimmune diseases, pregnancy or lactation were excluded. Diagnoses relied on clinical symptoms, serum thyroxine and TRAb, thyroid ultrasound and orbital computed tomography. For the first round of RT-PCR on the TCR CDR3, the HTBI primer set was used together with the Qiagen OneStep RT-PCR kit. Most expanded thyroid clonotypes (frequency above 0.001) were also found in blood, which suggests that blood repertoires may mirror thyroid immune responses. In cross-validation, a model built on a 13 V-J signature told ophthalmopathy apart from stable hyperthyroidism with less than 90% sensitivity and about 81% specificity, and in testing the same model reached 80%/75%. In validation, the model predicted progression to ophthalmopathy a median of approximately 6.6 months before onset, with approximately 68% sensitivity and about 72% specificity. TCR V-J signatures able to tell the groups apart were searched for in a discovery cohort of 90 to 100 patients, of whom more than 40 had Graves' ophthalmopathy and roughly 57 had stable Graves' hyperthyroidism. Whether ophthalmopathy could be predicted prospectively was tested in an independent validation cohort made up of approximately 19 hyperthyroidism patients plus 17 patients who later progressed to ophthalmopathy. The 75 to 100 discovery patients were randomly split 7:3 into training and test sets. In addition, the study compared T-cell repertoires in thyroid tissue and in blood from 6 or 7 Graves' hyperthyroidism patients. After blood sampling, hyperthyroidism patients were treated with methimazole at a starting dose of 30 mg daily, and ophthalmopathy patients were treated with high-dose intravenous methylprednisolone. Libraries were constructed in a second round of multiplex PCR, after which size selection and purification were performed. Libraries were sequenced paired-end with 100 bp reads on an Illumina HiSeq2000. SOAPnuke was used to process the raw data, removing reads that contained adapters or uncalled bases, had a mean Phred below 15, or lacked an exact match to the constant primer or identifier. High-quality paired reads were merged using COPE v1.2.5, and each unique nucleotide sequence was defined as a clonotype. MiTCR v1.1 was used to align clonotypes to the IMGT TRBV, TRBD and TRBJ reference segments. Only V-J combinations with frequency above 0.0001, covering about 99% of repertoires, were analysed. The TCS score was defined as the ratio of F50 (clonal expansion) to E x V (chaos), calculated using BLOSUM62-based TCRdist between CDR3 peptides within each V-J. Welch's t-statistics and random forest reduced around 510 V-J features to 13, which were used in a naive Bayes classifier (R e1071). Sample size was not statistically predetermined, and investigators were not blinded to group allocation. The paper reports TCR Vbeta CDR3 sequencing of fewer than 150 peripheral blood samples: over 40 ophthalmopathy, around 80 hyperthyroidism and some 17 progressor patients.

The sequencing here drew on peripheral blood mononuclear cells (PBMCs), taken at new diagnosis, from a patient treated with antithyroid drugs. The rearranged segments are TRBV2 and TRBJ1-3, with a tentative D gene TRBD1 over 6 matching bases. This clonotype was obtained from a woman aged 25 to 39 with Graves disease. Donor details come from another sample of the same person, matched by shared clones. The nucleotide sequence is given as TGTGCCAGCAGATCGGACAGTGATTACTCTGGAAACACCATATATTTT. Its protein product is CASRSDSDYSGNTIYF.